This TCR beta chain was documented in a study of blood T cell repertoires in COVID-19 (dated by TCRdb to 2020 to 2022). At the level of the whole study: Collaborator samples came from the United States, Italy and Spain and covered acute and convalescent phases of COVID-19. The prospective study material was composed of cDNA or gDNA derived from T cells, B-cell-depleted T cells, or PBMCs. Where available, HLA class I and class II types were obtained from metadata supplied by the sample provider rather than from assay-based typing. The sample metadata nearly always contained a de-identified subject ID, COVID-19 status, age in years and sex. Subjects who had been exposed to COVID-19, were actively infected with it, or had recovered from it provided the deeply sampled blood TCRbeta repertoires that made up the dataset. The samples were drawn from two sources: the first 160 participants of the ongoing ImmuneRACE study, and 1,000 to 1,500 subjects contributed by 6 global collaborators. The repertoires were released in a freely available public database intended as a resource for research on the immune response to SARS-CoV-2. The paper as a whole reports these results and caveats: Clinical and demographic metadata were provided uncurated, with the amount varying by source and participant.

Another Seattle source contributed samples from volunteer blood donors who had recovered from COVID-19. The collaborating institutions used their own protocols to collect whole blood in K2EDTA tubes. Collaborator samples were shipped for TCRbeta analysis as frozen whole blood, isolated PBMCs, or DNA extracted from either sample type. TCRbeta CDR3 regions were amplified from genomic DNA by means of the immunoSEQ Assay, a bias-controlled multiplex PCR. The authors processed their data as follows. Nucleated cell counts per sample were estimated from amplification of reference gene primers within the assay. Sequence reads were collapsed and filtered to measure the absolute abundance of every unique TCRbeta CDR3 rearrangement. For each sample, productive Simpson clonality was calculated by taking the square root of Simpson's diversity index across productive rearrangements. Drawn from immuneACCESS, this table holds only the in-frame rearrangements with V and J called that TCRdb kept. Clones are partly lost; checked studies trace under half to an unresolved V gene and leave the rest unexplained. That table is the source of V, J and clone size, and D and trimming were worked out from the DNA. The sample includes roughly 260,000 clones, with about 85% observed a single time. The top ten constitute roughly 4% of the sample.

Taken from the germline V gene, the CDR1 and CDR2 loops are SGHVS and FNYEAQ. V gives up 0 bases and J gives up 7 bases, and the segment between their germline ends measures 10 bases. Measured from the cysteine to the phenylalanine, the CDR3 is 14 residues long. Only the CDR3 part of the read is kept: 42 bases, read in frame from the first base. As for this clone: Its target antigen remains unknown. The input lacks base qualities; no much larger clone sits a single base away.

Material: peripheral blood. The sequence links TRBV7-6 to TRBJ1-5; possibly the D gene is TRBD1, per 5 matching bases. The clonotype comes from a man between 60 and 70 years old who had recovered from COVID-19. The CDR3 reads CASSLARGGQPQHF. Here is the DNA: TGTGCCAGCAGCTTAGCGCGGGGGGGGCAGCCCCAGCATTTT.